This T cell receptor beta chain came from a study of T cells expressing NK-cell markers. CDR1 is MRHNA, CDR2 SNTAGT, per germline. This CDR3 spans 14 amino acids. TCRdb reprocessed the 5' RACE reads; each CDR3 protein has one entry and no DNA is given. The repertoire table contains a few hundred thousand distinct CDR3 sequences. Material for sequencing was blood T cells: a sorted CD56 or NKG2C T cell subset, CD4+ or CD8+ T cells, or bulk PBMC T cells (not recorded which). The V call is TRBV6-4, the J call TRBJ2-3. The receptor's source is a man aged 18-70 years in good health. The CDR3 sequence: CASSERSWTDTQYF.